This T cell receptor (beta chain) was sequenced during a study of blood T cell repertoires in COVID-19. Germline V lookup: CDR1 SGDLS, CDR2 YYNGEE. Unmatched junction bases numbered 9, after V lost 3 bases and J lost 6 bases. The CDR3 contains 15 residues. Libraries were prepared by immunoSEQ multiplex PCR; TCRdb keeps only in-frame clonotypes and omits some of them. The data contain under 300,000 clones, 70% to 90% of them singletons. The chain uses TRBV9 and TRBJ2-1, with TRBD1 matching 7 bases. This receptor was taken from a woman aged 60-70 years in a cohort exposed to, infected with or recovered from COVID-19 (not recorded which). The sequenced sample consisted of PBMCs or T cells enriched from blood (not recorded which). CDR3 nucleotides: TGTGCCAGCAGCGCCAGGGACAGCATCAGCAATGAGCAGTTCTTC. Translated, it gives CASSARDSISNEQFF. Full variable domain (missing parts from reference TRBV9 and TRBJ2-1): DSGVTQTPKHLITATGQRVTLRCSPRSGDLSVYWYQQSLDQGLQFLIQYYNGEERAKGNILERFSAQQFPDLHSELNLSSLELGDSALYFCASSARDSISNEQFFGPGTRLTVL.